This is a list of T cell receptor beta chains from one sample in a study of CD8+ T cells in alopecia areata. Profiled with immunoSEQ multiplex PCR; TCRdb holds only in-frame clones, not every one. The sample holds around 270,000 clones, 55% to 70% seen once. The sample was CD4+ T cells sorted from blood, taken at week 24, from a patient treated with tofacitinib. The receptors were gathered from a human donor with alopecia areata. Both conserved end residues are part of each CDR3. The D gene is left open where the match is weak. Size values are once, few and many counts, or a class for expanded clones, and some rows have none.

J	V	D	size	DNA	CDR3
TRBJ1-1	TRBV10-3	NA	NA	TGTGCCATCAGTGAAAGCAATTCAAGGAACACTGAAGCTTTCTTT	CAISESNSRNTEAFF
TRBJ2-3	TRBV2	NA	NA	TGTGCCAGCCGACTAACGTCCACAGATACGCAGTATTTT	CASRLTSTDTQYF
TRBJ2-7	TRBV6-5	NA	NA	TGTGCCAGCAGTTACTCGGGCGACCCAAGAAGGCACTTC	CASSYSGDPRRHF
TRBJ1-1	TRBV7-9	NA	NA	TGTGCCAGCAGCTCGTTCAGGGTCCGCGCTGAAGCTTTCTTT	CASSSFRVRAEAFF
TRBJ1-1	TRBV28	NA	NA	TGTGCCAGCAGGAGGGGGTCTGACACTGAAGCTTTCTTT	CASRRGSDTEAFF
TRBJ1-6	TRBV30	TRBD1	NA	TGTGCCTGGAGTAACGGACAGGGTGCGGATTCACCCCTCCACTTT	CAWSNGQGADSPLHF
TRBJ2-6	TRBV29-1	NA	once	TGCAGCGTTGAACCCTTGGCAGGGGCAGGGGCCAACGTCCTGACTTTC	CSVEPLAGAGANVLTF
TRBJ1-2	TRBV7-8	NA	NA	TGTGCCAGCAGCTTAGACAGAGACTATGGCTACACCTTC	CASSLDRDYGYTF
TRBJ1-2	TRBV11-2	TRBD1	NA	TGTGCCAGCAGCTCCGGGACAGGCCTGAACTATGGCTACACCTTC	CASSSGTGLNYGYTF
TRBJ2-5	TRBV30	NA	NA	TGTGCCTGGAGTGTTCCAGGGTCAGAGACCCAGTACTTC	CAWSVPGSETQYF
TRBJ2-3	TRBV30	NA	NA	TGTGCCTGGGAAACAGGGACTAGCACAGATACGCAGTATTTT	CAWETGTSTDTQYF